Detailed here is one T cell receptor beta chain. These data belong to a study of blood T cell repertoires in COVID-19. Original processing notes: The authors estimated nucleated cell counts from reference gene primer amplification. This table comes from immunoSEQ multiplex PCR, and its TCRdb copy is limited to in-frame clones, with some not included. D and trimming come from the DNA, and the V and J calls and clone size come from that table. Counted here are around 270,000 clones, 88% occurring once; the ten biggest clones make up approximately 4%. Germline loops: CDR1 SGHRS, CDR2 YFSETQ. This CDR3 contains 17 residues. The V segment lost 0 bases and the J segment 7 bases; nucleotides outside the gene matches: 15.

The chain employs TRBV5-1 and TRBJ1-1, with 7 nucleotides matching TRBD1. The receptor comes from a man between 60 and 75 years old who had recovered from COVID-19. The sequenced sample was peripheral blood. The CDR3 loop reads CASSLGGTVIRGGEAFF. DNA of the CDR3: TGCGCCAGCAGCTTGGGAGGGACAGTAATCCGTGGGGGTGAAGCTTTCTTT.